The 17 T cell receptor beta chains below were found in one sample sequenced in a study of breast tumors, draining lymph nodes, adjacent tissues. TCRdb independently ran MiXCR on the multiplex PCR reads; one entry per CDR3 protein. The data show under 110,000 distinct CDR3 sequences, with more than 25% seen just once and 4.5% to 7% held by the top ten. Breast cancer patients provided tissue from their axillary draining lymph nodes. Material for sequencing was axillary lymph node tissue. Source of these receptors: a female donor with breast cancer. Some clones in this sample may be carry-over from other donors' samples.

Concerning this clonotype: Since a much larger clone is just one base distant, this may be a read error. Lacking the conserved final phenylalanine or tryptophan, this CDR3 likely reflects a read error. The V and J genes are TRBV18 and TRBJ1-2; TRBD1 agrees at 7 bases. CDR1 is KGHSH and CDR2 is LQKENI in the germline V gene. CDR3 length equals 17 residues. The V and J ends lost 1 base and 4 bases, in that order; junction bases with no gene match: 12. The CDR3 coding sequence is TGTGCCAGCTCACCACGAGGAGGAGGGGGCATGGGCTATGGCTACACCTCC. Its protein product is CASSPRGGGGMGYGYTS.

Notes on this clonotype: It is likely a read error, because the conserved phenylalanine at the end of the CDR3 is missing. The chain employs TRBV24-1 and TRBJ2-3, with 9 bases identical to TRBD1. Trimming took 4 bases from V and 5 from J; bases not matched to a gene: 9. The germline V gene has CDR1 KGHDR and CDR2 SFDVKD. The CDR3 contains 16 residues. This CDR3 is CATSDGGQGVEDTQYL. The CDR3 region has the DNA TGTGCCACCAGTGACGGGGGACAGGGAGTGGAAGATACGCAGTATCTT.

This clonotype was counted only a few times. V is TRBV19 and J is TRBJ1-1; D is perhaps TRBD1 (6 bases). Germline CDR1 and CDR2: LNHDA and SQIVND (reference sequence). The CDR3 length is 15 residues. V was shortened by 6 bases and J by 2 bases, with 16 bases between the two germline ends. The CDR3 bases are TGTGCCAGTAGGGTCTCCGGGACACTCAACACTGAAGCTTTCTTT. Protein: CASRVSGTLNTEAFF.

This clonotype appeared many times. The chain carries TRBV6-2 or TRBV6-3 and TRBJ1-5; D perhaps matches TRBD1 (6 bases). The CDR3 consists of 15 residues. Germline CDR1 and CDR2: MNHEY and SVGEGT. The ends were cut back, 2 bases at V and 4 bases at J, with 12 bases in the middle. The CDR3 sequence: CASSYVGTPNQPQHF. The DNA for the CDR3 is TGTGCCAGCAGTTACGTTGGGACACCGAATCAGCCCCAGCATTTT.

At least ten counts were recorded for this clonotype. A read error may produce the germline difference seen at one junction end. The CDR3 here is CASSLTGGQGAGNPIYF. The CDR3 nucleotides read TGTGCCAGCAGCTTAACCGGTGGACAGGGAGCCGGAAACCCCATATATTTT. The V gene is TRBV7-3, the J gene TRBJ1-3, with TRBD1 matching over 8 bases. Germline CDR1 is SGHTA and CDR2 is FQGTGA. The CDR3 is 17 residues long.

This clonotype was observed many times. The V and J genes are TRBV2 and TRBJ1-1; D gene uncertain. This CDR3 has 14 amino acids. Germline CDR1 SNHLY, CDR2 FYNNEI. V was shortened by 2 bases and J by 1 base, with 8 bases between the two germline ends. In nucleotides, the CDR3 is TGTGCCAGCAGTGAAACGGACTCGAACACTGAAGCTTTCTTT. As protein: CASSETDSNTEAFF. The variable domain in full, with the rest retrieved from reference TRBV2 and TRBJ1-1, is EPEVTQTPSHQVTQMGQEVILRCVPISNHLYFYWYRQILGQKVEFLVSFYNNEISEKSEIFDDQFSVERPDGSNFTLKIRSTKLEDSAMYFCASSETDSNTEAFFGQGTRLTVV.

This clonotype was recorded many times. This chain joins TRBV5-6 and TRBJ1-2, with 10 nucleotides matching TRBD1. There are 15 residues in the CDR3. Germline CDR1 SGHDT, CDR2 YYEEEE. The V segment lost 4 bases and the J segment 4 bases; nucleotides outside the gene matches: 7. The CDR3 reads CASSGGTGAIYGYTF. The CDR3 DNA is TGTGCCAGCAGCGGGGGGACAGGGGCAATCTATGGCTACACCTTC.

This clonotype was picked up a small number of times. The rearrangement links TRBV6-2 or TRBV6-3 to TRBJ2-3; 11 bases map to TRBD2. V gave up 4 bases and J gave up 1 base; unmatched junction bases: 19. The germline gives CDR1 MNHEY, CDR2 SVGEGT. This CDR3 contains 21 residues. CDR3 residues: CASSSPRPGTSGSRRTDTQYF. The CDR3 coding sequence is TGTGCCAGCAGTTCCCCCCGCCCCGGGACTAGCGGTTCGAGACGCACAGATACGCAGTATTTT.

This clonotype came up many times. At one end the junction does not follow the germline gene, possibly because of a read error. CDR3 in amino acids: CAWSVRLSAHPNF. For the CDR3, the DNA is TGTGCCTGGAGTGTACGTTTATCGGCTCACCCCAACTTC. This chain connects TRBV30 to TRBJ2-5; no reliable D call. CDR1 is GTSNPN and CDR2 is SVGIG in the germline V gene (reference sequence). The CDR3 has 13 amino acids.

This clonotype was counted many times. The rearrangement links TRBV15 to TRBJ2-3; 7 positions agree with TRBD1. CDR3 length: 14 residues. CDR1 is LNHNV and CDR2 is YYDKDF in the germline V gene (reference sequence). Trimming at V came to 5 bases and at J to 3 bases, leaving 5 bases not matched to a gene. CDR3 coding DNA: TGTGCCACCAGCTATGCAGGGGGTACAGATACGCAGTATTTT. Translation: CATSYAGGTDTQYF.

This clonotype was counted ten times or more. J is TRBJ1-6 and V is TRBV2; TRBD1 agrees at 9 bases. The CDR3 runs 13 residues. Trimming at V came to 8 bases and at J to 8 bases, leaving 4 bases not matched to a gene. From germline, CDR1 is SNHLY and CDR2 FYNNEI. CDR3 coding DNA: TGTGCCAGCGGTACAGGGGGCTATTCACCCCTCCACTTT. Translation gives CASGTGGYSPLHF.

This clonotype was detected ten times or more. The J gene is TRBJ2-5, the V gene TRBV5-1; the D gene could be TRBD1 or TRBD2 (5 bases each). V lost 0 bases and J lost 8, with 14 bases in between. Germline V lookup: CDR1 SGHRS, CDR2 YFSETQ. CDR3 size: 14 residues. For the CDR3, the DNA is TGCGCCAGCAGCTTGGATACCCCCAGGGACACCCAGTACTTC. It encodes CASSLDTPRDTQYF.

This clonotype was picked up many times. This chain joins TRBV2 and TRBJ2-2; 15 positions match TRBD2. CDR1 SNHLY and CDR2 FYNNEI come from the germline V gene. This CDR3 comprises 20 residues. The V segment lost 3 bases and the J segment 7 bases; nucleotides outside the gene matches: 15. Written as DNA, the CDR3 is TGTGCCAGCAGTGATCCCAGGAATTCGGGGACTAGCGGGGGGCTCGGGGAGCTGTTTTTT. Amino acids: CASSDPRNSGTSGGLGELFF.

This clonotype was detected ten times or more. The genes are TRBV5-4 and TRBJ2-5, with D tentatively TRBD2 (5 bases). Germline V gives CDR1 SGHNT, CDR2 YYREEE (reference sequence). The CDR3 spans 12 residues. Trimming shortened V by 2 bases and J by 4 bases, and 6 bases separated the two germline ends. CDR3 in amino acids: CASSFAGETQYF. The CDR3 DNA sequence: TGTGCCAGCAGCTTTGCGGGAGAGACCCAGTACTTC.

This clonotype was counted many times. The gene calls are TRBV12-5 and TRBJ2-7, with D possibly being TRBD1 (6 bases). The CDR3 totals 15 residues. The germline V and J ends were trimmed by 2 bases and 2 bases, with 13 bases remaining between them. Germline V gene sequence: CDR1 LGHNT, CDR2 FRNRAP. CDR3 sequence: CASGLTTTGTYEQYF. CDR3 bases: TGTGCTAGTGGTTTGACTACCACAGGGACCTACGAGCAGTACTTC.

The genes are TRBV11-2 and TRBJ1-2; 8 bases match TRBD1. The J segment lost 8 bases and the V segment lost 4 bases, leaving 6 bases of the junction unmatched. Germline V gene lookup returns CDR1 SGHAT and CDR2 FQNNGV. The CDR3 has 13 residues. CDR3 bases: TGTGCCAGCAGCTCACAGGGGGTCGGGGGCTACACCTTC. Translating it yields CASSSQGVGGYTF.

This clonotype was seen many times. This chain joins TRBV28 and TRBJ2-3, with 7 bases that match TRBD1. CDR1 MDHEN and CDR2 SYDVKM come from the germline V gene. This CDR3 spans 15 amino acids. The V gene end was trimmed by 1 base and the J gene end by 3 bases; junction bases not matched to a gene: 4. The CDR3 DNA sequence: TGTGCCAGCAGTTTATTAGGGACAGTGACAGATACGCAGTATTTT. As protein: CASSLLGTVTDTQYF.